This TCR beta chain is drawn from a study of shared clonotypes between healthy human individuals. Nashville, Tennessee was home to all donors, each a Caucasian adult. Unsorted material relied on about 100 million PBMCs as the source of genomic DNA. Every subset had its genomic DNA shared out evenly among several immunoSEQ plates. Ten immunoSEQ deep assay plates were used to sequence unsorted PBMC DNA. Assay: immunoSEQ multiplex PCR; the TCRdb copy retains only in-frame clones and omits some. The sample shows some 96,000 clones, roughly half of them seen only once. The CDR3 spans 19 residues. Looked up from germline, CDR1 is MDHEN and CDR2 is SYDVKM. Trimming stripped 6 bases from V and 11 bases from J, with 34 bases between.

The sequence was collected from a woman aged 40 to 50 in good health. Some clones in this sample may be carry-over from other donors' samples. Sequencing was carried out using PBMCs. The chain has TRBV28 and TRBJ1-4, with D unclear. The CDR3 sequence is CASRLAPPGRSLMEEKLFF. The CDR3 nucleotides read TGTGCCAGCAGACTAGCCCCCCCGGGCCGAAGCCTGATGGAGGAGAAACTGTTTTTT.